This TCR beta chain was captured by sequencing in a study of blood T cell repertoires in COVID-19. This clone was observed a single time. The protocol was immunoSEQ multiplex PCR, while the TCRdb copy is restricted to in-frame clones and leaves out a portion. The sample lists 150,000 or so clones; around 89% were seen once. The CDR3 has 17 amino acids. Germline CDR1 reads LGHDT; CDR2 reads YNNKEL (reference sequence). The V and J ends lost 4 bases and 0 bases respectively, with 16 bases between them. Sequenced material: peripheral blood. This TCR came from a man in his 60s with active or convalescent COVID-19. This chain connects TRBV3-1 (or the pseudogene TRBV3-2) to TRBJ1-3, with D possibly TRBD1 on 6 matching bases. This CDR3 is CASSLQTGVLSGNTIYF. CDR3 bases: TGTGCCAGCAGCCTCCAGACAGGTGTCCTCTCTGGAAACACCATATATTTT.